The present TCR beta chain was sequenced within a study of cytomegalovirus exposure and HLA in healthy donors. Background on the study: Ancestry clustering placed around four fifths of 350 to 500 genotyped donors in the Caucasian-associated cluster. Study outcomes and limitations: In a later analysis, the majority of CMV-associated beta chains seemingly showed HLA restriction. In a later analysis, a missense DCLRE1C variant was linked to TCR beta V- and J-gene trimming.

Germline V gene data show CDR1 as SQVTM and CDR2 as ANQGSEA. This CDR3 is built from 17 residues. Trimming removed 5 bases at V and 2 bases at J, with 24 bases between. It was with 60 Vbeta and 13 Jbeta primers that the PCR ran. Method: immunoSEQ multiplex PCR; TCRdb's copy keeps in-frame clones and lacks some. The profile shows 100,000 to 120,000 clones, more than 70% of them singletons. Details on this clone: The antigen remains undetermined.

Healthy people donating bone marrow made up the donors. Sequenced material: PBMCs. This chain joins TRBV29-1 and TRBJ1-2; D is ambiguous. The clonotype was recovered from a woman in her sixties or seventies in good health and CMV-seropositive. The CDR3 reads CSVLPAEGGAINYGYTF. The CDR3 DNA is TGCAGCGTTCTGCCGGCCGAGGGAGGAGCAATAAACTATGGCTACACCTTC.